Shown below are 12 T cell receptor beta chains from a single sample sequenced in a study of CD8+ T cells in alopecia areata. Once RNA had been extracted, it was reverse transcribed into cDNA to act as the sequencing template. Data came from immunoSEQ multiplex PCR; TCRdb stores just in-frame clones and leaves some out. The repertoire holds about 160,000 clones, with 47% as singletons. The sequenced sample consisted of CD4+ T cells sorted from blood. Receptors originate from a human donor with alopecia areata.

The rearrangement uses TRBV29-1 and TRBJ2-3; 7 nucleotides line up with TRBD2. The CDR3 loop spans 15 amino acids. The V segment lost 2 bases and the J segment 3 bases; nucleotides outside the gene matches: 8. Germline V gene sequence: CDR1 SQVTM, CDR2 ANQGSEA. The CDR3 region is CSVELQGGRTDTQYF. The CDR3 DNA is TGCAGCGTTGAATTACAAGGCGGGAGAACAGATACGCAGTATTTT.

This chain links TRBV5-6 with TRBJ2-3; TRBD2 aligns across 10 bases. This CDR3 is built from 16 residues. Trimming took 1 base from V and 2 from J; bases not matched to a gene: 4. Germline V gene data show CDR1 as SGHDT and CDR2 as YYEEEE. The chain's CDR3 is CASSLISGRATDTQYF. The CDR3 DNA follows: TGTGCCAGCAGCTTGATAAGCGGGAGGGCCACAGATACGCAGTATTTT.

The chain combines TRBV28 with TRBJ2-1, with 10 positions matching TRBD2. The CDR3 consists of 18 residues. Germline CDR1 and CDR2: MDHEN and SYDVKM. The trim removed 3 bases at V and 3 bases at J, leaving 11 bases unmatched. The DNA of the CDR3 is TGTGCCAGCAGTTTGACTATCAGCGGGAGGGCCCTCTACAATGAGCAGTTCTTC. Encoded protein: CASSLTISGRALYNEQFF.

The chain couples TRBV27 to TRBJ2-7; 8 bases line up with TRBD2. The V gene's germline CDR1 is MNHEY and CDR2 SMNVEV (reference sequence). The V segment lost 0 bases and the J segment 4 bases; nucleotides outside the gene matches: 8. This CDR3 region has 16 residues. The CDR3 DNA reads TGTGCCAGCAGTTTATCGGGGGGGACTAGAGGGTACGAGCAGTACTTC. It encodes CASSLSGGTRGYEQYF.

This chain connects TRBV19 to TRBJ1-2; 9 nucleotides agree with TRBD1. CDR3 length equals 16 residues. Germline lookup yields CDR1 LNHDA and CDR2 SQIVND (reference sequence). With V trimmed by 10 bases and J by 1 base, 13 bases remained unmatched. The CDR3 is CATGGQGGLYNYGYTF. The CDR3 nucleotides read TGTGCCACCGGGGGACAGGGTGGTTTGTATAACTATGGCTACACCTTC.

This clone turned up a few times. This chain connects TRBV5-1 to TRBJ2-6; no reliable D call. The CDR3 loop spans 13 amino acids. Trimming removed 2 bases from V and 4 bases from J, with 4 bases in between. CDR1 and CDR2 from the germline V gene are SGHRS and YFSETQ. The CDR3 DNA sequence: TGCGCCAGCAGCTTCGAGGGGGCCAACGTCCTGACTTTC. Translation gives CASSFEGANVLTF.

The chain carries TRBV27 and TRBJ2-5; D possibly corresponds to TRBD1 (5 bases). The CDR3 sequence is 13 residues long. The ends were cut back, 3 bases at V and 4 bases at J, with 9 bases in the middle. Germline CDR1 MNHEY, CDR2 SMNVEV (reference sequence). The CDR3 nucleotides read TGTGCCAGCAGTTTCAGACAGACAGAGACCCAGTACTTC. It codes for CASSFRQTETQYF.

This chain links TRBV9 with TRBJ2-3; no reliable D call. This CDR3 contains 14 residues. V gave up 3 bases and J gave up 0 bases, with 8 bases separating them. Germline values: CDR1 SGDLS, CDR2 YYNGEE. The CDR3 region is CASSGPGSTDTQYF. The CDR3 DNA reads TGTGCCAGCAGCGGCCCCGGTAGCACAGATACGCAGTATTTT.

This clone was seen more than once but under ten times. The V call is TRBV5-1, the J call TRBJ2-3; D uncertain. Trimming cost V 4 bases and J 13 bases, with 13 bases left between them. The germline V gene encodes CDR1 SGHRS and CDR2 YFSETQ. The CDR3 extends over 11 amino acids. CDR3 nucleotides: TGCGCCAGCAGCCCGGGCCGCCTGGAGTATTTT. The encoded protein is CASSPGRLEYF.

This clone was seen a few times. The V and J genes are TRBV6-5 and TRBJ1-1; no definite D call. Germline CDR1 MNHEY, CDR2 SVGAGI. This CDR3 region has 14 residues. Between the trimmed V and J ends, which lost 0 bases and 4 bases, there was a span of 9 bases. The CDR3 region has the DNA TGTGCCAGCAGTTACTCGCGGGGAGGCACTGAAGCTTTCTTT. This sequence encodes CASSYSRGGTEAFF.

The table lists this clone with a few counts. V gene TRBV10-3 combines with J gene TRBJ2-5; D is perhaps TRBD1 (5 bases). Trimming stripped 0 bases from V and 5 bases from J, with 10 bases between. This CDR3 has 14 amino acids. The germline gives CDR1 ENHRY, CDR2 SYGVKD. CDR3 nucleotide sequence: TGTGCCATCAGTGAGTCGGACAAGAGGGAGACCCAGTACTTC. The encoded protein is CAISESDKRETQYF.

The chain joins TRBV4-1 to TRBJ2-1; 10 bases fit TRBD2. The CDR3 loop spans 15 amino acids. Germline loops: CDR1 MGHRA, CDR2 YSYEKL. V lost 4 bases to trimming and J lost 9 bases; unmatched junction nucleotides: 9. The CDR3 sequence is CASSLVLAGAGEQFF. The CDR3 DNA sequence: TGCGCCAGCAGCCTTGTCCTAGCGGGAGCGGGTGAGCAGTTCTTC.